What follows are 27 T cell receptor beta chains derived from one specimen sequenced in a study of T-cell memory formation after mild COVID-19 (dated by TCRdb to about 2021). Libraries were made using 5' RACE. Sequencing took place on an Illumina NovaSeq 6000. The public reads were run again by TCRdb, first through fastp at Q25 and then through MiXCR, and only productive beta chains were kept. Rows merge per CDR3 protein into single entries with the most common DNA and genes. The sample contains about 260,000 distinct CDR3 sequences, approximately 8.4% of them found a single time. The ten largest clones add up to around a fifth of the sample. The specimen sequenced was PBMCs or a T cell subset sorted from them (not recorded which). Receptor source: a man younger than 35 who had mild COVID-19 (a few samples of this study predate the infection). The sample titles of this study are shuffled in the database, so cell type and time point are left out; the donor was told from shared clones.

The V and J genes are TRBV29-1 and TRBJ2-5, with D perhaps TRBD2 (6 bases). The V end was cut by 6 bases, the J end by 4 bases, with 15 bases between. The length of the CDR3 is 13 residues. Germline assignment: CDR1 SQVTM and CDR2 ANQGSEA. DNA for the CDR3: TGCAGCGTCCGAGCCCGGGGAGGAGAGACCCAGTACTTC. Translated: CSVRARGGETQYF.

CDR3 DNA sequence: TGTGCCAGCGGGGGCCGACTTCTTGAGACCCAGTACTTC. Protein: CASGGRLLETQYF. The rearrangement links TRBV2 to TRBJ2-5; D is possibly TRBD1 (6 bases). The CDR3 is made up of 13 amino acids. V shed 8 bases and J shed 5 bases, with 15 bases lying between them. CDR1 SNHLY and CDR2 FYNNEI come from the germline V gene.

The V call is TRBV20-1, the J call TRBJ2-3; maybe TRBD2 (5 bases). V gave up 2 bases and J gave up 11 bases, with 11 bases separating them. The CDR3 length is 11 residues. Germline V lookup: CDR1 DFQATT, CDR2 SNEGSKA (reference sequence). CDR3 bases: TGCAGTGCTAGAATCCTAGCTGGGCAGTATTTT. Its translation is CSARILAGQYF.

In this sample, this clonotype turned up a few times. The DNA of the CDR3 is TGTGCCAGCACCGAAGGGGGGAGTTATCAGCCCCAGCATTTT. It encodes CASTEGGSYQPQHF. The chain recombines TRBV2 with TRBJ1-5, with D perhaps TRBD1 (6 bases). The germline V gene has CDR1 SNHLY and CDR2 FYNNEI. CDR3 size: 14 residues. V lost 7 bases and J 5 bases, leaving 15 bases between the germline ends.

In this sample, this clonotype turned up a few times. The chain couples TRBV5-1 to TRBJ1-2; D remains unclear. CDR1 and CDR2 (germline): SGHRS, YFSETQ. The ends were cut back, 2 bases at V and 2 bases at J, with 7 bases in the middle. This CDR3 region has 13 residues. CDR3 protein: CASSFTENYGYTF. In DNA form, the CDR3 reads TGCGCCAGCAGCTTCACAGAGAACTATGGCTACACCTTC.

V usage is TRBV6-1 and J usage is TRBJ1-5, with no clear D. The V gene lost 2 bases and the J gene lost 5 bases, with 13 bases spanning the gap. Looked up from germline, CDR1 is MNHNS and CDR2 is SASEGT. The CDR3 runs to 15 residues. The CDR3 sequence is CASSESNRRHQPQHF. The CDR3 coding sequence is TGTGCCAGCAGTGAATCGAACCGTCGTCATCAGCCCCAGCATTTT.

A few counts support this clonotype. This chain joins TRBV28 and TRBJ2-1; 7 bases agree with TRBD1. This CDR3 comprises 14 residues. CDR1 MDHEN and CDR2 SYDVKM come from the germline V gene. V lost 4 bases, J lost 5 bases, and 5 bases stayed unmatched. Written as DNA, the CDR3 is TGTGCCAGCAGTTCTGGGACAGCAAACAATGAGCAGTTCTTC. Residues: CASSSGTANNEQFF.

This clonotype appeared many times. The chain uses TRBV5-6 and TRBJ2-7, with 10 bases aligning to TRBD2. Germline V gives CDR1 SGHDT, CDR2 YYEEEE. The CDR3 runs 14 residues. The trim removed 4 bases at V and 3 bases at J, leaving 4 bases unmatched. In DNA form, the CDR3 reads TGTGCCAGCAGCCCCGGACTAGCGGTCTACGAGCAGTACTTC. It yields the protein CASSPGLAVYEQYF. The full variable domain, rest sourced from reference TRBV5-6 and TRBJ2-7, is DAGVTQSPTHLIKTRGQQVTLRCSPKSGHDTVSWYQQALGQGPQFIFQYYEEEERQRGNFPDRFSGHQFPNYSSELNVNALLLGDSALYLCASSPGLAVYEQYFGPGTRLTVT.

V is TRBV29-1 and J is TRBJ2-1; possibly TRBD2 for D (6 bases). The CDR3 contains 12 residues. Trimming cost V 6 bases and J 8 bases, with 14 bases left between them. Germline V gives CDR1 SQVTM, CDR2 ANQGSEA. This CDR3 reads CSVARLVDEQFF. The CDR3 DNA is TGCAGCGTCGCCCGACTAGTTGATGAGCAGTTCTTC.

This clonotype was observed a handful of times. This chain uses TRBV7-3 with TRBJ2-5; the D call may be TRBD1 or TRBD2 (5 bases each). The germline V gene encodes CDR1 SGHTA and CDR2 FQGTGA. V dropped 6 bases and J dropped 3 bases, with 14 bases sitting between them. The CDR3 runs 14 residues. In DNA, the CDR3 is TGTGCCAGCAGTCCTCTGGGGGATGAAGAGACCCAGTACTTC. As protein: CASSPLGDEETQYF. The whole variable domain, filled in from reference TRBV7-3 and TRBJ2-5, reads GAGVSQTPSNKVTEKGKYVELRCDPISGHTALYWYRQSLGQGPEFLIYFQGTGAADDSGLPNDRFFAVRPEGSVSTLKIQRTERGDSAVYLCASSPLGDEETQYFGPGTRLLVL.

The chain carries TRBV4-2 and TRBJ2-3; the D gene is possibly TRBD1 (5 bases). The CDR3 covers 16 residues. The germline V and J ends were trimmed by 1 base and 2 bases, with 13 bases remaining between them. CDR1 and CDR2 from the germline V gene are LGHNA and YNFKEQ. As DNA, the CDR3 is TGTGCCAGCAGCCAAGTTTCTAGGGGCCCCACAGATACGCAGTATTTT. It yields the protein CASSQVSRGPTDTQYF.

This clonotype occurred many times. V usage is TRBV18 and J usage is TRBJ2-3; D gene ambiguous. The CDR3 covers 14 residues. V lost 5 bases, J lost 0 bases, and 9 bases lay in between. CDR1 and CDR2 (germline): KGHSH, LQKENI. This CDR3 is CASSFSGSTDTQYF. CDR3 DNA sequence: TGTGCCAGCTCATTTTCCGGGAGCACAGATACGCAGTATTTT.

This clonotype was seen more than once but under ten times. The V call is TRBV28, the J call TRBJ1-5; perhaps TRBD1 as D (6 bases). CDR3 length: 16 amino acids. V was cut by 5 bases and J by 5 bases, with 19 bases left in between. Germline CDR1 reads MDHEN; CDR2 reads SYDVKM. The CDR3 nucleotides are TGTGCCAGCAGTCCCGACGGTAGGGGGTATCATCAGCCCCAGCATTTT. This encodes CASSPDGRGYHQPQHF.

This chain links TRBV30 with TRBJ1-5; perhaps TRBD1 as D (6 bases). This CDR3 is built from 16 residues. Germline-derived CDR1 and CDR2 are GTSNPN and SVGIG (reference sequence). Between the trimmed V and J ends, which lost 1 base and 4 bases, there was a span of 17 bases. The CDR3 region is CAWSGGAGAGNQPQHF. The CDR3 region has the DNA TGTGCCTGGAGTGGGGGGGCAGGCGCGGGGAATCAGCCCCAGCATTTT.

This clonotype was seen repeatedly, ten times or more. The J gene is TRBJ2-3, the V gene TRBV7-3; tentatively, D is TRBD1 or TRBD2 (5 bases each). Trimming pared 5 bases from V and 3 bases from J, leaving 18 bases between. Germline V CDR1 and CDR2: SGHTA, FQGTGA. This CDR3 has 16 residues. Written as DNA, the CDR3 is TGTGCCAGCAGCCCCGGTGGGGGTTCAGGAACAGATACGCAGTATTTT. This sequence encodes CASSPGGGSGTDTQYF.

The chain links TRBV10-3 to TRBJ2-2, with 7 bases that match TRBD1. This CDR3 is built from 16 residues. The V gene end was trimmed by 6 bases and the J gene end by 4 bases; junction bases not matched to a gene: 11. Germline V gene sequence: CDR1 ENHRY, CDR2 SYGVKD. The DNA of the CDR3 is TGTGCCATCAGAGACAGGGCCCCCACCCGCACCGGGGAGCTGTTTTTT. It translates to CAIRDRAPTRTGELFF.

The chain joins TRBV6-5 to TRBJ2-3; D unresolved. V was clipped by 3 bases and J by 4 bases, with 11 bases between them. This CDR3 has 14 residues. CDR1 and CDR2 (germline): MNHEY, SVGAGI. The CDR3 coding sequence is TGTGCCAGCAGTTATGATGGGTACGCAGATACGCAGTATTTT. Its translation is CASSYDGYADTQYF.

V usage is TRBV2 and J usage is TRBJ1-1, with 7 positions matching TRBD1. Germline lookup yields CDR1 SNHLY and CDR2 FYNNEI. Unmatched junction bases numbered 13, after V lost 3 bases and J lost 0 bases. This CDR3 comprises 18 residues. CDR3 amino acids: CASSDTLGQIVMNTEAFF. The CDR3 nucleotides read TGTGCCAGCAGTGATACCTTGGGACAGATCGTAATGAACACTGAAGCTTTCTTT. Supplemented by reference TRBV2 and TRBJ1-1, the full variable domain reads EPEVTQTPSHQVTQMGQEVILRCVPISNHLYFYWYRQILGQKVEFLVSFYNNEISEKSEIFDDQFSVERPDGSNFTLKIRSTKLEDSAMYFCASSDTLGQIVMNTEAFFGQGTRLTVV.

A few counts support this clonotype. The DNA for the CDR3 is TGTGCCACCAGTGGTAGCGGGGGACAAGAGACCCAGTACTTC. This codes for CATSGSGGQETQYF. The V call is TRBV7-2, the J call TRBJ2-5; 9 bases align to TRBD2. This CDR3 spans 14 amino acids. The germline V gene has CDR1 SGHTA and CDR2 FQGNSA. V lost 10 bases to trimming and J lost 2 bases; unmatched junction nucleotides: 8. The whole variable domain, remainder taken from reference TRBV7-2 and TRBJ2-5, is GAGVSQSPSNKVTEKGKDVELRCDPISGHTALYWYRQSLGQGLEFLIYFQGNSAPDKSGLPSDRFSAERTGGSVSTLTIQRTQQEDSAVYLCATSGSGGQETQYFGPGTRLLVL.

This clonotype was counted many times. The chain is built from TRBV7-8 and TRBJ2-5; 8 bases are shared with TRBD2. The V gene end was trimmed by 4 bases and the J gene end by 4 bases; junction bases not matched to a gene: 5. CDR1 and CDR2 (germline): SGHVS, FQNEAQ. The CDR3 is made up of 14 amino acids. The CDR3 DNA reads as TGTGCCAGCAGCTCGGGACTAGAGTTAGAGACCCAGTACTTC. This sequence encodes CASSSGLELETQYF.

The CDR3 sequence is CATSRGAGTDNEQFF. The CDR3 nucleotides are TGTGCCACCAGCCGAGGAGCGGGAACTGACAATGAGCAGTTCTTC. The V and J genes are TRBV24-1 and TRBJ2-1, with 7 bases identical to TRBD2. Germline trimming cut 7 bases from V and 5 bases from J; bases unmatched to any gene: 10. The germline CDR1 and CDR2 sequences are KGHDR and SFDVKD. This CDR3 spans 15 amino acids.

The V call is TRBV4-1, the J call TRBJ1-2; perhaps TRBD1 as D (5 bases). There are 18 residues in the CDR3. Germline CDR1 reads MGHRA; CDR2 reads YSYEKL. Trimming removed 1 base at V and 7 bases at J, with 25 bases between. CDR3 loop: CASSQGSTAGGIGSGYTF. The CDR3 DNA is TGCGCCAGCAGCCAAGGGTCTACGGCTGGGGGGATAGGTAGTGGCTACACCTTC.

This clonotype was counted at least ten times. Here the CDR3 DNA reads TGTGCCAGTAGTACCCCACTAGTCAATGAGCAGTTCTTC. Its protein product is CASSTPLVNEQFF. The rearrangement uses TRBV19 and TRBJ2-1; perhaps TRBD2 as D (5 bases). This CDR3 has 13 amino acids. Trimming shortened V by 4 bases and J by 6 bases, and 10 bases separated the two germline ends. Germline V lookup: CDR1 LNHDA, CDR2 SQIVND (reference sequence).

This clonotype has just a few counts. The chain has TRBV7-8 and TRBJ2-3; TRBD2 agrees at 12 bases. The CDR3 is 15 residues long. Germline V gene sequence: CDR1 SGHVS, CDR2 FQNEAQ. Germline trimming cut 4 bases from V and 2 bases from J; bases unmatched to any gene: 1. CDR3 nucleotides: TGTGCCAGCAGCTGGACTAGCGGGGCCACAGATACGCAGTATTTT. Its protein is CASSWTSGATDTQYF.

This chain joins TRBV15 and TRBJ1-3; possible D gene TRBD1, 6 bases. The V end was cut by 0 bases, the J end by 9 bases, with 18 bases between. Germline-derived CDR1 and CDR2 are LNHNV and YYDKDF (reference sequence). The CDR3 runs to 16 residues. This chain's CDR3 is CATSRELTGFRSTIYF. The CDR3 nucleotides read TGTGCCACCAGCAGAGAGTTGACAGGATTTAGGAGCACCATATATTTT.

This chain uses TRBV12-5 with TRBJ2-7; 7 bases are a match to TRBD1. The ends lost 1 base at V and 2 bases at J; junction bases unmatched: 14. The CDR3 has 18 residues. Looked up from germline, CDR1 is LGHNT and CDR2 is FRNRAP. For the CDR3, the DNA is TGTGCTAGTGGTTTGGCCCTCCGGGACAGCCCATTTCCCTACGAGCAGTACTTC. Residues: CASGLALRDSPFPYEQYF.

This clonotype was seen only a few times. V usage is TRBV5-1 and J usage is TRBJ1-1; the D is unclear. V gave up 4 bases and J gave up 3 bases, with 13 bases separating them. This CDR3 contains 14 residues. Germline V gene data show CDR1 as SGHRS and CDR2 as YFSETQ. The CDR3 spells CASSHRRMDTEAFF. The DNA of the CDR3 is TGCGCCAGCAGCCATAGACGGATGGACACTGAAGCTTTCTTT.